Below, 7 T cell receptor beta chains from the same sample are listed, as sequenced in a study of blood T cell repertoires in COVID-19. Sequenced by immunoSEQ multiplex PCR; TCRdb stores in-frame clones only, minus some. The sample holds roughly 190,000 clones; 90% to 95% are singletons and the top ten take about 0.76%. The sample comprised peripheral blood. The source is a man younger than 45 with COVID-19, enrolled during active disease.

The chain recombines TRBV19 with TRBJ2-7; D ambiguous. This CDR3 is built from 14 residues. Trimming shortened V by 1 base and J by 3 bases, and 10 bases separated the two germline ends. CDR1 and CDR2 (germline): LNHDA, SQIVND (reference sequence). The CDR3 nucleotides read TGTGCCAGTAGTATAGGGGTGAGAGGCTACGAGCAGTACTTC. This sequence encodes CASSIGVRGYEQYF.

This clone was recorded once. This chain uses TRBV5-1 with TRBJ1-1; D is undetermined. CDR1 is SGHRS, CDR2 YFSETQ, per germline. The V end was cut by 4 bases, the J end by 1 base, with 14 bases between. The CDR3 consists of 15 residues. CDR3 nucleotide sequence: TGCGCCAGCAGCCCCCTTCGCGTCGGGAACACTGAAGCTTTCTTT. This translates into CASSPLRVGNTEAFF.

The chain combines TRBV2 with TRBJ1-3, with D possibly matching TRBD1 (5 bases). Germline V gene lookup returns CDR1 SNHLY and CDR2 FYNNEI. This CDR3 comprises 17 residues. Trimming left V 4 bases short and J 0 bases short, with 16 bases between. The CDR3 loop is CASSVRAPAISGNTIYF. CDR3 nucleotides: TGTGCCAGCAGTGTCAGGGCCCCGGCCATCTCTGGAAACACCATATATTTT.

J is TRBJ2-1 and V is TRBV10-1, with a possible D match to TRBD1 (6 bases). Trimming pared 5 bases from V and 2 bases from J, leaving 7 bases between. CDR1 and CDR2 (germline): WNHNN, SYGVQD (reference sequence). CDR3 length: 13 residues. The CDR3 is CASSRDTYNEQFF. Here the CDR3 DNA reads TGCGCCAGCAGTCGGGACACCTACAATGAGCAGTTCTTC.

This chain uses TRBV5-4 with TRBJ2-5, with a tentative D call TRBD1 (7 bases). The germline CDR1 and CDR2 sequences are SGHNT and YYREEE (reference sequence). V was pared by 2 bases and J by 2 bases, with 13 bases between. The CDR3 runs to 15 residues. CDR3 nucleotide sequence: TGTGCCAGCAGCTTAGGAGGGGGCCGTCAAGAGACCCAGTACTTC. This sequence encodes CASSLGGGRQETQYF.

The chain carries TRBV4-1 and TRBJ1-1; D gene unclear. The CDR3 has 13 residues. The V and J ends lost 3 bases and 5 bases respectively, with 10 bases between them. CDR1 is MGHRA, CDR2 YSYEKL, per germline. The DNA for the CDR3 is TGCGCCAGCAGCCAGACGGGGTGGACTGAAGCTTTCTTT. Translating gives CASSQTGWTEAFF.

The V call is TRBV15, the J call TRBJ2-4; 7 nucleotides match TRBD2. CDR3 length: 16 residues. The germline V gene encodes CDR1 LNHNV and CDR2 YYDKDF (reference sequence). V shed 5 bases and J 1 base; nucleotides not matched to a gene: 8. The CDR3 DNA is TGTGCCACCAGCGGACTAGACTCGGGGGCCAAAAACATTCAGTACTTC. Translation: CATSGLDSGAKNIQYF.